This TCR beta chain was captured in a study of Ad26.COV2.S vaccination and SARS-CoV-2 variants. Treatment specified: about 20 received Ad26.COV2.S at low or high dose, single or two shots; 5 received placebo; per-sample allocation not given. Sampling occurred on day 63 after the first vaccine or placebo injection. The germline V gene encodes CDR1 SNHLY and CDR2 FYNNEI. The V segment lost 1 base and the J segment 6 bases; nucleotides outside the gene matches: 3. This CDR3 comprises 14 residues. Sequenced by immunoSEQ multiplex PCR; TCRdb stores in-frame clones only, minus some. This sample has 500,000 or so clones; 75% to 90% occur once, and the top ten carry approximately 2.5%.

The receptor was isolated from a person aged 18-65 years who received the Ad26.COV2.S COVID-19 vaccine or a placebo. The input for sequencing was peripheral blood, taken in a trial of Ad26.COV2.S vaccine versus placebo. The chain couples TRBV2 to TRBJ1-5; TRBD1 aligns across 7 bases. The CDR3 bases are TGTGCCAGCAGTGAAGGAGGGGGCGGTCAGCCCCAGCATTTT. Translation: CASSEGGGGQPQHF.